The source of this T cell receptor beta chain is a study of cytomegalovirus exposure and HLA in healthy donors (TCRdb year 2017). With respect to the entire study: In an earlier analysis of fewer than 750 of the donors, 276 Gb of sequence data and 117 million unique TCR beta sequences from about 190 million T cells were reported. To decide whether each TCR beta V gene segment behaved as functional or pseudogenic, an earlier analysis of 587 of the donors relied on high-throughput TCR beta sequencing. Approximately 300 gigabases of sequencing data and some 85 million unique TCR sequences were included in an early release covering under 650 HLA-typed donors. The study combined high-throughput TCR immunosequencing, statistical association of individual TCRs with disease status, and machine learning to predict cytomegalovirus infection status. The study aimed to test whether signatures of past pathogen exposure could be identified by cataloging public T cell receptors. The study used immunosequencing to profile the T cell repertoires of several hundred subjects and linked those repertoires to cytomegalovirus serostatus. Donor age, sex, ethnicity and CMV serostatus were compiled alongside the repertoire data. HLA typing covered class I and class II loci at four-digit resolution. A later analysis re-analyzed previously published TCR beta repertoires from hundreds of donors and added high-resolution HLA genotyping to study TCR occurrence patterns. Among about 400 genotyped donors of the cohort, an average of about 240,000 unique TCR beta nucleotide sequences was sequenced per donor, of which roughly 18% were non-productive. Because of strong linkage in the cohort, a handful of DR-DQ haplotypes were treated as single units for association and clustering. In addition to the first cohort of 650 to 750 subjects, a separate validation cohort of over 90 different subjects was used. Rather than drawing on any new phenotypic data, the later analysis identified candidate immune exposures from TCR beta sequences and the way those sequences occurred across donors. A later genetic analysis took genome-wide SNP genotypes for about 55% of the 666 donors and used that subset as a discovery cohort. Typing coverage varied by locus: about 629-640 donors for A, B, C, DRB1 and DQB1; approximately 520 for DQA1; nearly 610 for DPA1; roughly 450 for DPB1. All discovery cohort repertoires had been generated using a single sequencing platform. The genetic ancestry cluster associated with self-reported Caucasian donors included roughly four fifths of the 398 genotyped donors.

The cohort consisted of 666 healthy bone marrow donors. All cohort members were sampled while nominally healthy, although unrecorded immune exposures were likely present. The donor tested CMV seronegative and was one of the 352 seronegative cohort members. Each donor provided a peripheral blood sample, and peripheral blood mononuclear cells were used for TCR beta sequencing. Genomic DNA extraction from the blood cell samples was performed with the Qiagen DNeasy Blood Extraction Kit. Library prep was done by the immunoSEQ multiplex PCR assay. The multiplex PCR relied on a mix of 60 forward primers for TCR Vbeta segments and 13 reverse primers for TCR Jbeta segments. A multiplex PCR assay on genomic DNA amplified the CDR3 region of rearranged TCR beta genes. Amplified TCR beta libraries were sequenced as 87-base-pair reads on the Illumina HiSeq System. Per the authors' processing: In a later analysis, 80 million or so unique TCR beta chains were counted across the roughly 670 repertoires, and around 11 million of these chains were shared by at least two donors. Raw reads were error-corrected and collapsed into unique sequences with a nearest-neighbor algorithm that merged closely related sequences to remove PCR and sequencing errors. Alignment of CDR3 sequences to IMGT reference sequences was used to assign V, D and J gene segments. For a sequence to be retained, at least a six-nucleotide match to both a V gene segment and a J gene segment was required. Rearrangements were classified as productive when the CDR3 lacked stop codons and remained in frame with V and J, and all other rearrangements were classified as non-productive. Following IMGT convention, CDR3 was defined as the stretch from the second conserved V-encoded cysteine up to the conserved J-encoded phenylalanine. Sequences without an unambiguous match to a single V gene segment were excluded from the earlier analysis of 500 to 700 of the donors. An earlier analysis of around 600 of the donors classified V segments as functional when productive rearrangements were above 56.7% and as segregating when the standard deviation between donors was above 5%. A statistical classification framework was developed to diagnose cytomegalovirus status using the catalog of TCR beta chain sequences. In a later analysis, TCR nucleotide sequences were compared against IMGT/GENE-DB human TR gene sequences so that V and J genes could be assigned. In a later analysis, CDR3 sequences and most-parsimonious VDJ recombination scenarios were assigned using the TCRdist pipeline. In a later analysis, each TCR beta chain was defined by its CDR3 amino acid sequence together with its V-gene family, and reads lacking a unique V-gene family were excluded. To address suspected cross-contamination and a sequencing artifact, a later analysis removed a few hundred highly shared, low-generation-probability nucleotide sequences. A later analysis calculated a clonal expansion index for each public chain from normalized within-repertoire ranks of inferred template counts. In a later analysis, generation probabilities were computed with a VDJ recombination model fitted to out-of-frame rearrangements, and the resulting probabilities were checked against IGoR. In a later analysis, TCR-TCR, TCR-HLA and TCR-CMV co-occurrence was scored with hypergeometric tests, and a repertoire-size bias correction was applied to TCR pairs. False discovery rates were estimated in a later analysis by permuting HLA or CMV assignments 20 times. A later analysis grouped co-occurring TCRs with DBSCAN, adding TCRdist sequence similarity when clustering within HLA-allele-positive subsets. Repertoires with fewer than 30,000 or more than 120,000 public chains were left out of co-occurrence clustering, as were a handful of repertoires with anomalous nucleotide sharing. Drawn from immuneACCESS, this table holds only the in-frame rearrangements with V and J called that TCRdb kept. Clones are partly lost; checked studies trace under half to an unresolved V gene and leave the rest unexplained. Clone size and V and J calls were adopted from that table, with D and trimming inferred from the DNA. The sample profile shows 130,000 or so clones; roughly 70% of them were found once. The ten largest clones take up 3.1% of the sample.

General study outcomes and caveats: HLA typing was unavailable for some donors at each locus, so association tests used only the typed subset. In a later genetic analysis, a missense DCLRE1C variant was associated with V-gene and J-gene trimming of TCR beta chains, and the association was replicated in an independent cohort. A few of the identified cytomegalovirus-associated TCR beta chains were confirmed in vitro to be specific for cytomegalovirus antigens. The 87-base-pair reads could not distinguish some IMGT-functional V segments, including TRBV6-2 and TRBV6-3, so those segments were excluded. The presence/absence analyses assumed that sequencing depth was roughly uniform across donors, and that assumption may not be true. Linkage disequilibrium might explain the correlated functional status among segregating V segments, but an unknown experimental factor could not be ruled out. An earlier analysis of 587 of the donors showed that most TCR beta V segments appeared in productive rearrangements either about 87% or about 30% of the time, which broadly matched IMGT annotations. In a later genetic analysis, fewer N-insertions in productive TCRs were reported among donors in an Asian-associated ancestry cluster than the roughly 700-donor mean. In both the original and validation cohorts, the classifier was reported to diagnose cytomegalovirus status with high specificity and sensitivity. Approximately 18 rarely observed V segments, including chromosome 9 orphons, were excluded from the earlier analysis of several hundred of the donors because counts were too low. A further reported finding was that TCR beta sequences accurately predicted the HLA-A and HLA-B alleles for most subjects in the first cohort. Most TCR sequences were observed very rarely across donors, whereas some public TCRs were present in many individuals. A cluster of highly shared sequence variants was judged likely to be a technical artifact of the sequencing pipeline. The study gave a list of more than 150 TCR beta chains associated with cytomegalovirus. In a later analysis, HLA-associated TCR beta chains were found to be more clonally expanded and to have lower generation probabilities than equally common non-associated chains. According to a later analysis, TCR association rates differed among HLA loci, with DRB1 alleles showing the most associated TCRs and HLA-C alleles showing the fewest. Only TCR beta chains were sequenced in this cohort, and the absence of alpha or paired-chain data limited detectable features. The authors suggested that the approach could potentially be extended to other disease states and immunological phenotypes. At a false discovery rate of 0.05, a later analysis linked some 17,000 TCR beta sequences to specific HLA alleles. A later analysis reported that several top co-occurrence clusters appeared linked to parvovirus B19, influenza, CMV and Epstein-Barr virus. In a later analysis, most CMV-associated TCR beta chains were found to appear HLA-restricted, with HLA associations seemingly driven largely by CMV exposure. Strong co-occurrence of HLA alleles, especially DR and DQ, made assigning TCR associations to individual alleles difficult. Immune exposure information for the cohort was limited to CMV serostatus.

The CDR3, cysteine through phenylalanine, is 15 amino acids long. Only the CDR3 part of the read is kept: 45 bases, read in frame from the first base. V is shortened by 0 bases, J by 3 bases, and the region joining them spans 11 bases. For CDR1 and CDR2, the germline V gene (reference sequence) lists LNHNV and YYDKDF. Details on this clone: The target of this receptor is not known. Base quality data are lacking; no much larger clone is found one base away.

The rearrangement joined TRBV15 to TRBJ1-2, with no confident D gene call. The receptor was derived from a young man in good health and CMV-seronegative. Material: PBMCs. The CDR3 region: CATSRDLESYYGYTF. The bases read TGTGCCACCAGCAGAGATTTAGAGTCGTACTATGGCTACACCTTC.